The TCR beta chain described here comes from a study of blood T cell repertoires in COVID-19. Authors' processing steps: Amplified reference gene primers provided the basis for estimating nucleated cell counts. Method: immunoSEQ multiplex PCR; TCRdb's copy keeps in-frame clones and lacks some. V, J and clone size are those of that table, while D and trimming were read from the DNA. This repertoire shows approximately 230,000 clones, about 93% found once; its top ten account for approximately 2%. Allocation to cohorts depended on clinical history reported by the participants. V was pared by 2 bases and J by 8 bases, with 7 bases of the junction left unmatched. Germline V gene sequence: CDR1 SGDLS, CDR2 YYNGEE. This CDR3 spans 15 amino acids.

This sequence originates from a woman under 30 who had recovered from COVID-19. The rearrangement joins TRBV9 to TRBJ2-1; TRBD1 aligns across 10 bases. What was sequenced was PBMCs or T cells enriched from blood (not recorded which). The CDR3 loop is CASSVTGTGADEQFF. CDR3 in DNA: TGTGCCAGCAGCGTCACCGGGACAGGGGCGGATGAGCAGTTCTTC.